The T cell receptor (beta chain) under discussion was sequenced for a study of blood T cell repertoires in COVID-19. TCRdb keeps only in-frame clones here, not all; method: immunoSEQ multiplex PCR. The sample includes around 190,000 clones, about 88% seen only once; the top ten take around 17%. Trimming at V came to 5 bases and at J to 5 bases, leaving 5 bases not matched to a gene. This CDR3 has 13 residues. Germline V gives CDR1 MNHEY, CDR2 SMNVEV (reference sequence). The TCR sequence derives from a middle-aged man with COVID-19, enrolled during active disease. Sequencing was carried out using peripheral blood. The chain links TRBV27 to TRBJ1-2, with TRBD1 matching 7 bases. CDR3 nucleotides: TGTGCCAGCAGTCAGACAGGGAATTATGGCTACACCTTC. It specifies CASSQTGNYGYTF.